This TCR beta chain was obtained from a study of shared clonotypes between healthy human individuals. For this clone: Its antigen is unidentified.

Points from the study as a whole: Clonotypes that were shared across four donors made up around 5.5% of naive CD4 clonotypes.

The germline gives CDR1 SGHVS, CDR2 FQNEAQ. After removal of 5 bases from V and 7 bases from J, the junction contained 13 bases not matched to a gene. The CDR3 contains 16 residues. Sequencing was performed with immunoSEQ multiplex PCR; in TCRdb, only in-frame clones are kept and a portion is missing. Of about 1,500,000 clones listed, more than 95% are singletons. V is TRBV7-8 and J is TRBJ2-7; TRBD1 agrees at 11 bases. The sequence came from a man younger than 45 in good health. Input material: naive CD4+ T cells sorted from blood. Noted subset: CD45RA+ positively selected. The CDR3 DNA reads TGTGCCAGCAGCCCAGATTTAGGACAGGGGGCCGGAGAGCAGTACTTC. Residues: CASSPDLGQGAGEQYF.